One sample yielded the 28 T cell receptor beta chains listed below, sequenced in a study of CD8+ T cells in alopecia areata. cDNA serving as the sequencing template came from extracted, reverse transcribed RNA. The method was immunoSEQ multiplex PCR; TCRdb's version includes in-frame clones alone and lacks a portion of them. The sample carries about 150,000 clones, nearly 55% recorded once. Stated treatment: oral pan-JAK inhibitor, 5-10 mg twice daily. The starting material was CD8+ T cells sorted from blood, obtained at week 4, from a patient treated with tofacitinib. The receptors were gathered from a human donor with alopecia areata.

This clone turned up a few times. The chain uses TRBV7-9 and TRBJ2-7, with a weak D call TRBD1 (5 bases). Trimming took off 0 bases at V and 4 bases at J, with 16 bases between the two ends. The CDR3 is 16 residues long. CDR1 is SEHNR, CDR2 FQNEAQ, per germline (reference sequence). CDR3 nucleotide sequence: TGTGCCAGCAGCTTAGCGCAAGTGACAGCCTTTTACGAGCAGTACTTC. It encodes CASSLAQVTAFYEQYF.

The rearrangement joins TRBV5-4 to TRBJ1-2, with unresolved D. Germline CDR1 and CDR2: SGHNT and YYREEE (reference sequence). The CDR3 is made up of 12 amino acids. V lost 0 bases and J 8 bases, leaving 8 bases between the germline ends. CDR3 nucleotide sequence: TGTGCCAGCAGCTTGGCAGAGGGAGGCTACACCTTC. Protein product: CASSLAEGGYTF.

The rearrangement uses TRBV5-4 and TRBJ2-2; a possible D gene is TRBD2 (6 bases). This CDR3 region has 17 residues. V was pared by 4 bases and J by 1 base, with 17 bases between. Germline V gene lookup returns CDR1 SGHNT and CDR2 YYREEE (reference sequence). The CDR3 reads CASSPGPAGLNTGELFF. In nucleotides, the CDR3 is TGTGCCAGCAGCCCAGGGCCGGCGGGGCTGAACACCGGGGAGCTGTTTTTT.

This rearrangement joins TRBV6-5 to TRBJ2-1, with D tentatively TRBD1 or TRBD2 (5 bases each). In germline, CDR1 is MNHEY, CDR2 SVGAGI. The CDR3 sequence is 15 residues long. V lost 0 bases and J lost 0, with 6 bases in between. CDR3: CASSYSGDSYNEQFF. The CDR3 DNA is TGTGCCAGCAGTTACTCGGGGGACTCCTACAATGAGCAGTTCTTC.

This sequence joins TRBV10-3 and TRBJ1-5; D remains unclear. V dropped 9 bases and J dropped 4 bases, with 16 bases sitting between them. This CDR3 is 14 amino acids long. The V gene's germline CDR1 is ENHRY and CDR2 SYGVKD. CDR3 residues: CAIPLKLSNQPQHF. For the CDR3, the DNA is TGTGCCATACCTCTAAAGCTTTCAAATCAGCCCCAGCATTTT.

The chain carries TRBV2 and TRBJ1-6; D gene ambiguous. Germline assignment: CDR1 SNHLY and CDR2 FYNNEI. This CDR3 is 14 amino acids long. V was trimmed by 0 bases and J by 10 bases, leaving 10 bases between them. The CDR3 nucleotides read TGTGCCAGCAGTGAAGCGAGTCCGCCATCACCCCTCCACTTT. Protein sequence: CASSEASPPSPLHF. Full variable domain (missing parts from reference TRBV2 and TRBJ1-6): EPEVTQTPSHQVTQMGQEVILRCVPISNHLYFYWYRQILGQKVEFLVSFYNNEISEKSEIFDDQFSVERPDGSNFTLKIRSTKLEDSAMYFCASSEASPPSPLHFGNGTRLTVT.

This clone was seen a few times. This rearrangement joins TRBV23-1 to TRBJ2-7; D is possibly TRBD2 (6 bases). TRBV23-1 is sorted into the ORF group, with uncertain function. The CDR3 runs to 15 residues. Deletions cut 7 bases from V and 2 bases from J, with 18 bases between. The CDR3: CASNPEGPQTYEQYF. As DNA, the CDR3 is TGCGCCAGCAATCCGGAGGGGCCTCAAACCTACGAGCAGTACTTC.

This clone has a handful of counts. The J gene is TRBJ2-3, the V gene TRBV7-9; D is perhaps TRBD1 or TRBD2 (5 bases each). V was trimmed by 2 bases and J by 0 bases, leaving 12 bases between them. The CDR3 extends over 16 amino acids. Germline V CDR1 and CDR2: SEHNR, FQNEAQ (reference sequence). Here the CDR3 DNA reads TGTGCCAGCAGCTTAACGGGACCAAGGAGCACAGATACGCAGTATTTT. Residues: CASSLTGPRSTDTQYF.

This clone came up a few times. V is TRBV6-9 and J is TRBJ1-5, with D possibly TRBD1 on 5 matching bases. The V gene's germline CDR1 is MNHGY and CDR2 SVAAGI. The ends were cut back, 8 bases at V and 2 bases at J, with 13 bases in the middle. The CDR3 has 14 residues. CDR3 protein: CASPSTDGNQPQHF. The CDR3 bases are TGTGCCAGCCCCTCGACAGATGGCAATCAGCCCCAGCATTTT.

This chain joins TRBV13 and TRBJ2-7; 7 bases match TRBD1. Germline trimming cut 5 bases from V and 2 bases from J; bases unmatched to any gene: 6. The germline gives CDR1 PRHDT, CDR2 FYEKMQ (reference sequence). This CDR3 is 14 amino acids long. The CDR3 nucleotides read TGTGCCAGCAGCAAAACGGGACAGACCTACGAGCAGTACTTC. Its protein product is CASSKTGQTYEQYF.

This clone was seen only a few times. J is TRBJ2-3 and V is TRBV15; 9 bases map to TRBD1. V trimming: 3 bases; J trimming: 0 bases; junction bases outside the gene matches: 7. The CDR3 extends over 17 amino acids. Per the germline V gene, CDR1 is LNHNV and CDR2 is YYDKDF (reference sequence). DNA of the CDR3: TGTGCCACCAGCAGGGACAGGGGTTTCTCTAGCACAGATACGCAGTATTTT. This gives the protein CATSRDRGFSSTDTQYF.

The table lists this clone with a few counts. This sequence joins TRBV27 and TRBJ1-6; a weak D match, TRBD1 (6 bases). Trimming shortened V by 5 bases and J by 0 bases, and 14 bases separated the two germline ends. The CDR3 has 17 amino acids. CDR1 is MNHEY, CDR2 SMNVEV, per germline (reference sequence). In DNA form, the CDR3 reads TGTGCCAGCAGTCCCCTTATCAGGGGCTCCTATAATTCACCCCTCCACTTT. Its translation: CASSPLIRGSYNSPLHF.

The genes are TRBV27 and TRBJ1-2; D ambiguous. The germline V gene has CDR1 MNHEY and CDR2 SMNVEV (reference sequence). This CDR3 spans 15 amino acids. V dropped 4 bases and J dropped 3 bases, with 15 bases sitting between them. The CDR3 bases are TGTGCCAGCAGTTCCAAACTCGAGTGGGACTATGGCTACACCTTC. Encoded protein: CASSSKLEWDYGYTF.

This clone was seen more than once but under ten times. The rearrangement joins TRBV7-6 to TRBJ1-6; TRBD1 matches at 10 bases. The germline V gene encodes CDR1 SGHVS and CDR2 FNYEAQ. Trimming removed 4 bases from V and 4 bases from J; junction bases left unmatched: 7. The CDR3 loop spans 17 amino acids. CDR3 residues: CASSSDRGPRYNSPLHF. CDR3 DNA: TGTGCCAGCAGCTCCGACAGGGGGCCGAGATATAATTCACCCCTCCACTTT.

V usage is TRBV5-6 and J usage is TRBJ1-1; a possible D gene is TRBD1 (6 bases). Germline-derived CDR1 and CDR2 are SGHDT and YYEEEE. Trimming cost V 4 bases and J 4 bases, with 17 bases left between them. This CDR3 region has 15 residues. The CDR3 DNA sequence: TGTGCCAGCAGCGGTTACAGGGAAGTAGTCACTGAAGCTTTCTTT. It encodes CASSGYREVVTEAFF. Complete variable domain (other parts from reference TRBV5-6 and TRBJ1-1): DAGVTQSPTHLIKTRGQQVTLRCSPKSGHDTVSWYQQALGQGPQFIFQYYEEEERQRGNFPDRFSGHQFPNYSSELNVNALLLGDSALYLCASSGYREVVTEAFFGQGTRLTVV.

This chain joins TRBV11-2 and TRBJ2-3; 10 nucleotides align to TRBD2. This CDR3 spans 17 amino acids. Germline CDR1 and CDR2: SGHAT and FQNNGV. The junction had 9 bases not matched to a gene; V was cut back by 5 bases and J by 1 base. The CDR3 region is CASSPQVLAGRTDTQYF. The CDR3 nucleotides are TGTGCCAGCAGCCCCCAAGTACTAGCGGGGCGCACAGATACGCAGTATTTT. Combining the CDR3 with reference TRBV11-2 and TRBJ2-3 gives the whole variable domain EAGVAQSPRYKIIEKRQSVAFWCNPISGHATLYWYQQILGQGPKLLIQFQNNGVVDDSQLPKDRFSAERLKGVDSTLKIQPAKLEDSAVYLCASSPQVLAGRTDTQYFGPGTRLTVL.

The chain employs TRBV6-5 and TRBJ2-5; no clear D gene. The ends were cut back, 0 bases at V and 0 bases at J, with 5 bases in the middle. The germline V gene has CDR1 MNHEY and CDR2 SVGAGI. This CDR3 spans 14 amino acids. In nucleotides, the CDR3 is TGTGCCAGCAGTTACTCGTCAGACCAAGAGACCCAGTACTTC. It encodes CASSYSSDQETQYF.

The chain carries TRBV7-9 and TRBJ2-1; 8 nucleotides align to TRBD1. The length of the CDR3 is 16 residues. The ends lost 0 bases at V and 3 bases at J; junction bases unmatched: 4. Per germline, CDR1 SEHNR and CDR2 FQNEAQ (reference sequence). The CDR3 loop reads CASSLAHGQGYNEQFF. Here the CDR3 DNA reads TGTGCCAGCAGCTTAGCGCACGGACAGGGCTACAATGAGCAGTTCTTC.

There are many counts of this clone. A read error may account for a junction end that differs from germline. The chain carries TRBV7-7 and TRBJ2-5; no definite D call. The CDR3 extends over 14 amino acids. Germline CDR1 and CDR2: SSHAT and FNYEAQ (reference sequence). CDR3 protein: CASSLLGEQETQYF. CDR3 nucleotides: TGTGCTAGCAGCTTACTTGGAGAACAAGAGACCCAGTACTTC.

V is TRBV27 and J is TRBJ2-6; D is undetermined. The CDR3 sequence is 15 residues long. Germline V gene data show CDR1 as MNHEY and CDR2 as SMNVEV (reference sequence). V lost 2 bases, J lost 0 bases, and 5 bases lay in between. As DNA, the CDR3 is TGTGCCAGCAGTTTAGTCGGCTCTGGGGCCAACGTCCTGACTTTC. Encoded protein: CASSLVGSGANVLTF.

This chain links TRBV5-6 with TRBJ1-2; D gene unclear. V lost 4 bases to trimming and J lost 5 bases, with 12 bases between them. Germline loops: CDR1 SGHDT, CDR2 YYEEEE. CDR3 size: 13 residues. Here the CDR3 reads CASSLGGSYGYTF. The CDR3 DNA is TGTGCCAGCAGCCTCGGAGGATCGTATGGCTACACCTTC.

This rearrangement joins TRBV7-2 to TRBJ1-2; D is undetermined. The ends were cut back, 4 bases at V and 5 bases at J, with 8 bases in the middle. CDR1 is SGHTA and CDR2 is FQGNSA in the germline V gene. This CDR3 spans 12 amino acids. The CDR3 coding sequence is TGTGCCAGCAGCTCAACCCCATATGGCTACACCTTC. It translates to CASSSTPYGYTF.

This chain links TRBV7-9 with TRBJ1-5; 7 bases align to TRBD1. V lost 4 bases and J lost 4; bases outside the gene matches: 7. CDR1 is SEHNR and CDR2 is FQNEAQ in the germline V gene (reference sequence). This CDR3 spans 15 amino acids. In DNA form, the CDR3 reads TGTGCCAGCAGCTCCGACAACAGGGGAAATCAGCCCCAGCATTTT. It yields the protein CASSSDNRGNQPQHF.

The table lists this clone with a count of one. The rearrangement uses TRBV27 and TRBJ1-6; TRBD1 might be the D (6 bases). Germline V gene sequence: CDR1 MNHEY, CDR2 SMNVEV (reference sequence). V dropped 8 bases and J dropped 0 bases, with 23 bases sitting between them. The CDR3 extends over 19 amino acids. CDR3 DNA: TGTGCCAGCGGACCCAGGACAGAACGGGAAACCTCCTATAATTCACCCCTCCACTTT. Translation gives CASGPRTERETSYNSPLHF.

V gene TRBV11-2 combines with J gene TRBJ2-5; TRBD1 matches at 9 bases. In germline, CDR1 is SGHAT, CDR2 FQNNGV. The CDR3 is made up of 15 amino acids. V shed 0 bases and J 5 bases; nucleotides not matched to a gene: 4. For the CDR3, the DNA is TGTGCCAGCAGCTTAGATGGAGACAGGGGGGAGACCCAGTACTTC. It specifies CASSLDGDRGETQYF.

The chain combines TRBV29-1 with TRBJ1-4, with D uncertain. Germline V lookup: CDR1 SQVTM, CDR2 ANQGSEA. The CDR3 totals 14 residues. Between the trimmed V and J ends, which lost 4 bases and 0 bases, there was a span of 9 bases. CDR3 in DNA: TGCAGCGTTGTTTCCAGTACAACTAATGAAAAACTGTTTTTT. This gives the protein CSVVSSTTNEKLFF.

The rearrangement links TRBV6-5 to TRBJ2-7; D tentatively reads TRBD1 or TRBD2 (5 bases each). The CDR3 is 14 amino acids. Germline loops: CDR1 MNHEY, CDR2 SVGAGI. V was clipped by 3 bases and J by 3 bases, with 12 bases between them. CDR3 nucleotide sequence: TGTGCCAGCAGTTATAGGGGACCACTCTACGAGCAGTACTTC. Protein product: CASSYRGPLYEQYF.

Of note for this clone: At the DNA level, this CDR3 is encoded by other sequences in the same sample as well. CDR3 residues: CSVETETYEQYF. The CDR3 DNA is TGCAGCGTTGAGACAGAAACCTACGAGCAGTACTTC. The rearrangement links TRBV29-1 to TRBJ2-7; tentative D call: TRBD1 (5 bases). Germline CDR1 SQVTM, CDR2 ANQGSEA. The germline V and J ends were trimmed by 3 bases and 2 bases, with 8 bases remaining between them. This CDR3 has 12 residues.